This TCR beta chain was recovered during a study of blood T cell repertoires in COVID-19. Looking at the study overall: PBMCs, B-cell-depleted T cells, or T cells were the source of the cDNA or gDNA that made up the material.

The repertoire was sequenced with immunoSEQ multiplex PCR; TCRdb's copy has only in-frame clones and lacks some. The sample has around 300,000 clones, nearly 90% seen once. Recruits, aged roughly 18 to 95 years, lived in 24 US areas. Cohorts were based on clinical histories the participants reported. This clone has only one observation. This TCR came from a woman in her twenties or thirties who had recovered from COVID-19. The sequenced material came from PBMCs or T cells enriched from blood (not recorded which).

The CDR3 region has the DNA TGTGCCAGCAGCGTAGGGAGGCGAGCCTACGAGCAGTACTTC. The encoded protein is CASSVGRRAYEQYF. The chain has TRBV9 and TRBJ2-7, with a tentative D call TRBD2 (5 bases). The CDR3 is made up of 14 amino acids. The ends were cut back, 0 bases at V and 2 bases at J, with 9 bases in the middle. Germline lookup yields CDR1 SGDLS and CDR2 YYNGEE.